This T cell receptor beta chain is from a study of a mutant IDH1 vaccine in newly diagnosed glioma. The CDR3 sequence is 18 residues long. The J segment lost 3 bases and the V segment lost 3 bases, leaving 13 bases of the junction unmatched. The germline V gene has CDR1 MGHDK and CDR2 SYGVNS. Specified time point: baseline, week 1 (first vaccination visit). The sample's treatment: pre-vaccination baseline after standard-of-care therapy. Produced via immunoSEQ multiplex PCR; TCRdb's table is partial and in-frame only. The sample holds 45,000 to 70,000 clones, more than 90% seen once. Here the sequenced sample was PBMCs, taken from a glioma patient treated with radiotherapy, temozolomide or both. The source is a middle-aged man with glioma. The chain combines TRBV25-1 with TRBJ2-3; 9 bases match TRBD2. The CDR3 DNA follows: TGTGCCAGCAGTGACCTCGGCCCGGCGGGAGGGTGGACAGATACGCAGTATTTT. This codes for CASSDLGPAGGWTDTQYF. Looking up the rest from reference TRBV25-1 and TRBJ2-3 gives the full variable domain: EADIYQTPRYLVIGTGKKITLECSQTMGHDKMYWYQQDPGMELHLIHYSYGVNSTEKGDLSSESTVSRIRTEHFPLTLESARPSHTSQYLCASSDLGPAGGWTDTQYFGPGTRLTVL.